These T cell receptor beta chains were read from a single sample in a study of blood T cell repertoires in COVID-19. TCRdb keeps only in-frame clones here, not all; method: immunoSEQ multiplex PCR. The sample has 21,000 or so clones, around 86% seen once; the top ten hold under 5%. The sequenced sample consisted of peripheral blood. The receptors derive from a man over 45 with active COVID-19. The CDR3 runs from the conserved cysteine through the conserved F or W. A D gene is named only where the DNA matches it firmly. A row's size may be missing; if present it is once, few, many or a size class.

v_call	cdr3_length	d_call	clone_size	j_call	cdr3_aa	cdr3_nt
TRBV7-9	14	.	once	TRBJ1-1	CASSLVGAGTRAFF	TGTGCCAGCAGCTTAGTGGGGGCCGGGACGCGGGCTTTCTTT
TRBV9	16	.	.	TRBJ2-1	CASSFRPLASYNEQFF	TGTGCCAGCAGCTTCCGACCGCTAGCCTCCTACAATGAGCAGTTCTTC
TRBV19	13	TRBD2	.	TRBJ2-1	CASSIGGAVEQFF	TGTGCCAGTAGTATCGGGGGGGCAGTTGAGCAGTTCTTC
TRBV7-6	15	TRBD1	few	TRBJ2-7	CASSPVAGGSYEQYF	TGTGCCAGCAGCCCCGTCGCAGGGGGCTCCTACGAGCAGTACTTC
TRBV5-5	12	.	.	TRBJ1-2	CASSFEVSRYTF	TGTGCCAGCAGCTTCGAAGTTAGCCGCTACACCTTC
TRBV2	12	.	.	TRBJ1-3	CASSAARDTIYF	TGTGCCAGCAGTGCTGCCAGGGACACCATATATTTT
TRBV5-1	11	.	.	TRBJ2-1	CATYLNNEQFF	TGCGCCACCTATCTTAACAATGAGCAGTTCTTC
TRBV5-1	14	TRBD1	.	TRBJ2-1	CASRGTGHYNEQFF	TGCGCCAGCAGAGGGACAGGACACTACAATGAGCAGTTCTTC
TRBV7-9	14	.	.	TRBJ1-2	CASSTHRDFYGYTF	TGTGCCAGCAGCACTCACCGGGATTTCTATGGCTACACCTTC
TRBV27	16	TRBD1	.	TRBJ2-3	CASSVRGRLDEDTQYF	TGTGCCAGCAGTGTCAGGGGGCGTCTGGATGAAGATACGCAGTATTTT
TRBV7-9	16	.	.	TRBJ2-5	CASSLVGGTYQETQYF	TGTGCCAGCAGCTTAGTAGGCGGGACGTACCAAGAGACCCAGTACTTC
TRBV3-1/TRBV3-2	16	.	.	TRBJ2-3	CASSQDPGFITDTQYF	TGTGCCAGCAGCCAAGATCCGGGGTTTATCACAGATACGCAGTATTTT
TRBV5-5	15	.	.	TRBJ2-2	CASSLVGGNTGELFF	TGTGCCAGCAGCTTGGTGGGGGGGAACACCGGGGAGCTGTTTTTT
TRBV6-6	16	.	.	TRBJ2-3	CASSSPVAESTDTQYF	TGTGCCAGCAGCTCCCCCGTTGCGGAGAGCACAGATACGCAGTATTTT
TRBV2	14	.	.	TRBJ1-2	CASSVLAGVDGYTF	TGTGCCAGCAGTGTGCTGGCAGGGGTGGATGGCTACACCTTC
TRBV4-1	17	.	.	TRBJ1-4	CASSRGGVTARVEKLFF	TGCGCCAGCAGCCGGGGGGGAGTAACAGCTCGGGTTGAAAAACTGTTTTTT
TRBV11-2	15	.	few	TRBJ2-6	CASSFELSGANVLTF	TGTGCCAGCAGCTTCGAGCTATCTGGGGCCAACGTCCTGACTTTC